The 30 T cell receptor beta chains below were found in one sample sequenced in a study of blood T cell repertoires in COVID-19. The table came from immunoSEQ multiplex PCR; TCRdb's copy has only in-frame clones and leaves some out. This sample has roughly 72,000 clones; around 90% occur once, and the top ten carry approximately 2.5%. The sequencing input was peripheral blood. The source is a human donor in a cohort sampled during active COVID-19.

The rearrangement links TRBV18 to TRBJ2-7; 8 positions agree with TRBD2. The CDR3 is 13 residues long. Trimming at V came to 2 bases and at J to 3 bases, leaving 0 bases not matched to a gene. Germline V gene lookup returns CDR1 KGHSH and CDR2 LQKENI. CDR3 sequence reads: CASSPGTSYEQYF. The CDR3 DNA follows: TGTGCCAGCTCACCAGGGACTAGCTACGAGCAGTACTTC.

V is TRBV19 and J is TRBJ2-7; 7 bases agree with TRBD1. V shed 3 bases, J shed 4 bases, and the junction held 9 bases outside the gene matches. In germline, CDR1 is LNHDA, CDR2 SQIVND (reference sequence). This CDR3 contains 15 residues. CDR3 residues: CASSIRQGVGYEQYF. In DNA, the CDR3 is TGTGCCAGTAGTATCCGGCAGGGGGTAGGATACGAGCAGTACTTC.

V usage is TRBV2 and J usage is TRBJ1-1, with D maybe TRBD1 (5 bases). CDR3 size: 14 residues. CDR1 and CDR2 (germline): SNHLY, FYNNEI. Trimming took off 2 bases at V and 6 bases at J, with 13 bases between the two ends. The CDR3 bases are TGTGCCAGCAGTGAACAGGGAGGTTACCCTGAAGCTTTCTTT. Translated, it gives CASSEQGGYPEAFF.

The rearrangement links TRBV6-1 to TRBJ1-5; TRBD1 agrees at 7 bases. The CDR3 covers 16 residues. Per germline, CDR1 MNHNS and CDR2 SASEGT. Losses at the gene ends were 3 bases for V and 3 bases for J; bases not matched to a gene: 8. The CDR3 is CASSETDRVDNQPQHF. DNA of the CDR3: TGTGCCAGCAGTGAGACAGACAGGGTCGACAATCAGCCCCAGCATTTT.

The chain's CDR3 is CASSFASGVRNEQFF. The CDR3 coding sequence is TGTGCCAGCAGCTTTGCTAGCGGGGTCCGCAATGAGCAGTTCTTC. V gene TRBV7-8 combines with J gene TRBJ2-1; 9 nucleotides match TRBD2. Germline V gene lookup returns CDR1 SGHVS and CDR2 FQNEAQ. The CDR3 has 15 amino acids. V lost 3 bases and J lost 6; bases outside the gene matches: 6.

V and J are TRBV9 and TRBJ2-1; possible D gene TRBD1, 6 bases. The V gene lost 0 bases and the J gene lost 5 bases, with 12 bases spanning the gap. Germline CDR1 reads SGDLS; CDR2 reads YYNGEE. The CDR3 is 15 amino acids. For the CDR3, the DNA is TGTGCCAGCAGCGTAGAGGGACAATCGGACAATGAGCAGTTCTTC. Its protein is CASSVEGQSDNEQFF.

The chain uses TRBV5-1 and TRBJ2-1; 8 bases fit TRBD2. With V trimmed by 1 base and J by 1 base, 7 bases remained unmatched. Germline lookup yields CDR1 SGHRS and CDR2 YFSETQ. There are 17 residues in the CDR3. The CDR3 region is CASSLRRGGISYNEQFF. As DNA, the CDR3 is TGCGCCAGCAGCTTGAGGCGCGGGGGGATATCCTACAATGAGCAGTTCTTC.

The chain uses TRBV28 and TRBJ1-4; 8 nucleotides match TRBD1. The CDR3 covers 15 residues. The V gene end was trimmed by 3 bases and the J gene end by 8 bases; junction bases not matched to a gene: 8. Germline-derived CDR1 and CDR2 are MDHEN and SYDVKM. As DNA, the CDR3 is TGTGCCAGCAGTTTGGGTCAGGGGGCGTGGGAAAAACTGTTTTTT. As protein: CASSLGQGAWEKLFF.

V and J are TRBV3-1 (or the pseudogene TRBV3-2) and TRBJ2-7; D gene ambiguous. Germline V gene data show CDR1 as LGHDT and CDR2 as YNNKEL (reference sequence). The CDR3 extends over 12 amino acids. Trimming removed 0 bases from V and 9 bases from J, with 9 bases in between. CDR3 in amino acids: CASSQEGRRQYF. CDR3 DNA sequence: TGTGCCAGCAGCCAAGAGGGCAGAAGGCAGTACTTC.

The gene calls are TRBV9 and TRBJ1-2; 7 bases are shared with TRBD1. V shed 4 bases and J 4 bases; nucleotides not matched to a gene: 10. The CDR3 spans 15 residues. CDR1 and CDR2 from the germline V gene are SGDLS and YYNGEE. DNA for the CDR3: TGTGCCAGCAGCTCCCTCGGACAGGCGGCCTATGGCTACACCTTC. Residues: CASSSLGQAAYGYTF.

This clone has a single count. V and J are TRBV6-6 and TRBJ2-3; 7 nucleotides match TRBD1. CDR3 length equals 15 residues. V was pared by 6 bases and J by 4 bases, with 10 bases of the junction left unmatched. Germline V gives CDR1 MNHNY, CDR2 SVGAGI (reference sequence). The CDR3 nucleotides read TGTGCCAGCAGCCAGGGGGATAAGGCTGCAGATACGCAGTATTTT. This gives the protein CASSQGDKAADTQYF.

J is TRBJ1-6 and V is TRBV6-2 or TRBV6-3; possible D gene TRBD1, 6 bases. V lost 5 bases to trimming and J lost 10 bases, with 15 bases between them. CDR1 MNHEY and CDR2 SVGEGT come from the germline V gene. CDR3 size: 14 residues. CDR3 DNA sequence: TGTGCCAGCAGTGGAACAGGGATTAGGTCACCCCTCCACTTT. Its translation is CASSGTGIRSPLHF.

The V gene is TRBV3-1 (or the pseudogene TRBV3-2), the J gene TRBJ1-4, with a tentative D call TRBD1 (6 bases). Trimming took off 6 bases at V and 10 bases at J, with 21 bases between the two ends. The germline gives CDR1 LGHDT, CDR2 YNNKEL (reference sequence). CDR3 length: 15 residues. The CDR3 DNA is TGTGCCAGCAGTCCCTTAGCAGGGGATGGGGGAAAACTGTTTTTT. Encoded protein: CASSPLAGDGGKLFF.

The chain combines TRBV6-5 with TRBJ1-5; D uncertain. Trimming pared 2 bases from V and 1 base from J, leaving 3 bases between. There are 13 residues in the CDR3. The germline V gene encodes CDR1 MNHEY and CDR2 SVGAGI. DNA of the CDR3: TGTGCCAGCAGTTACCAGAGCAATCAGCCCCAGCATTTT. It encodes CASSYQSNQPQHF.

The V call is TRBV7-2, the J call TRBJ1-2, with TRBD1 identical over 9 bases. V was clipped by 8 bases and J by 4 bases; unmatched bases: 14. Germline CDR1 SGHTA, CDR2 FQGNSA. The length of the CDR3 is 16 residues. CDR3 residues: CASVEMAQGASYGYTF. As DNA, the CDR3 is TGTGCCAGCGTCGAAATGGCACAGGGGGCAAGCTATGGCTACACCTTC.

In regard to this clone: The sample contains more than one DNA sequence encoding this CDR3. The CDR3 spells CASSRGGARTGELFF. The CDR3 bases are TGTGCCAGCAGTCGCGGGGGGGCGAGGACCGGGGAGCTGTTTTTT. The chain uses TRBV3-1 (or the pseudogene TRBV3-2) and TRBJ2-2; 9 nucleotides align to TRBD2. This CDR3 comprises 15 residues. The trim removed 6 bases at V and 5 bases at J, leaving 7 bases unmatched. In germline, CDR1 is LGHDT, CDR2 YNNKEL (reference sequence).

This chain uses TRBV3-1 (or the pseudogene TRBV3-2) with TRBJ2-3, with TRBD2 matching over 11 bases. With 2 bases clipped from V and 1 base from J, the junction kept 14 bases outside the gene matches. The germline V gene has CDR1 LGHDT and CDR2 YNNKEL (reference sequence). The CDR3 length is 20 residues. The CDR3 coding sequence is TGTGCCAGCAGCCAACGGAGGGTTAGCGGGAGGGGATCGGGCACAGATACGCAGTATTTT. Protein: CASSQRRVSGRGSGTDTQYF.

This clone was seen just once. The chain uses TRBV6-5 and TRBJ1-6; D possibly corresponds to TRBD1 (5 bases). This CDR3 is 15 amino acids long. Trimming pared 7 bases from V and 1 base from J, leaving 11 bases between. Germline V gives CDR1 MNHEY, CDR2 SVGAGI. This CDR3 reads CASKVDRSYNSPLHF. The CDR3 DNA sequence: TGTGCCAGCAAAGTCGACAGATCCTATAATTCACCCCTCCACTTT.

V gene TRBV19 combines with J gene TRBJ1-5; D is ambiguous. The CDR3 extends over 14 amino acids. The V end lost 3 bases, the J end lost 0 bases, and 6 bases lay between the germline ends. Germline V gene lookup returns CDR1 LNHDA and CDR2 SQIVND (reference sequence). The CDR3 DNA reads TGTGCCAGTAGTATTCGCAGTAGCAATCAGCCCCAGCATTTT. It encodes CASSIRSSNQPQHF.

The CDR3 DNA reads as TGTGCCACCTCTTCGACGGGAGAATCCTACGAGCAGTACTTC. Translated, it gives CATSSTGESYEQYF. The chain joins TRBV24-1 to TRBJ2-7; D is perhaps TRBD2 (6 bases). Germline CDR1 and CDR2: KGHDR and SFDVKD. This CDR3 contains 14 residues. Trimming took 9 bases from V and 1 from J, leaving 15 bases between them.

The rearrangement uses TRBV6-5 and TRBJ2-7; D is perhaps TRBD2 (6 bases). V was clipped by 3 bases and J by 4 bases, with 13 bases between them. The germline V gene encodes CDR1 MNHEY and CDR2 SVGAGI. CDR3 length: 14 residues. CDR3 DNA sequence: TGTGCCAGCAGTTATAACCCTAGCGAATACGAGCAGTACTTC. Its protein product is CASSYNPSEYEQYF.

DNA for the CDR3: TGCGCCAGCAGCCAAATCGTACTAGGGAGCACAGATACGCAGTATTTT. It codes for CASSQIVLGSTDTQYF. The rearrangement uses TRBV4-3 and TRBJ2-3; D is perhaps TRBD2 (5 bases). This CDR3 has 16 residues. From germline, CDR1 is LGHNA and CDR2 YSLEER. V gave up 2 bases and J gave up 0 bases, with 12 bases separating them.

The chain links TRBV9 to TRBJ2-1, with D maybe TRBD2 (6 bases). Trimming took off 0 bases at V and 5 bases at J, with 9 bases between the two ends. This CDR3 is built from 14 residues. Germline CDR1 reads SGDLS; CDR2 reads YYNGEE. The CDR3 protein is CASSVVPGDNEQFF. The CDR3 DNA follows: TGTGCCAGCAGCGTAGTTCCGGGAGACAATGAGCAGTTCTTC. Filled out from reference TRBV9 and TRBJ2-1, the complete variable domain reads DSGVTQTPKHLITATGQRVTLRCSPRSGDLSVYWYQQSLDQGLQFLIQYYNGEERAKGNILERFSAQQFPDLHSELNLSSLELGDSALYFCASSVVPGDNEQFFGPGTRLTVL.

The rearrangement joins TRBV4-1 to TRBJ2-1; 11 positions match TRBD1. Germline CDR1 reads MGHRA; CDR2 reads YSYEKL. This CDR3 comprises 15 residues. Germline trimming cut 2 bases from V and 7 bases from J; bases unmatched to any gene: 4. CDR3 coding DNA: TGCGCCAGCAGCCAACCGGGACAGGGGGGTAATGAGCAGTTCTTC. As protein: CASSQPGQGGNEQFF.

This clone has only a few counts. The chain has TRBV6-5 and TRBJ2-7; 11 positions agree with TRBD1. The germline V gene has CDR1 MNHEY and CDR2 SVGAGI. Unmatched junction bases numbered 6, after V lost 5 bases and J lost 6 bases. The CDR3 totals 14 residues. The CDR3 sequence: CASSRDRGSGEQYF. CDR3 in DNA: TGTGCCAGCAGTCGGGACAGGGGGTCAGGCGAGCAGTACTTC.

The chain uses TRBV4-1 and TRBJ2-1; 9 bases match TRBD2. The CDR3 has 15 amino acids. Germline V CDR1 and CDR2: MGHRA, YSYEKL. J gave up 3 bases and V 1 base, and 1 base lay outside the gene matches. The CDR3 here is CASSQGLADYNEQFF. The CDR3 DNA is TGCGCCAGCAGCCAAGGACTAGCGGACTACAATGAGCAGTTCTTC.

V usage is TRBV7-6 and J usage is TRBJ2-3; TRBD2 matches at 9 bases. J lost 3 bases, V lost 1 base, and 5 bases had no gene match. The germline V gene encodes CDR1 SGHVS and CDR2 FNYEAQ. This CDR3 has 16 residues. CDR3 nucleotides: TGTGCCAGCAGCTTAGGTCCCAGCGGGAGGACAGATACGCAGTATTTT. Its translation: CASSLGPSGRTDTQYF.

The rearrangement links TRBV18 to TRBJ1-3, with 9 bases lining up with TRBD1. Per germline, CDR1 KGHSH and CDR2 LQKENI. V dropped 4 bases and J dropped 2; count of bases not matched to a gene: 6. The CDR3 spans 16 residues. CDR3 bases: TGTGCCAGCTCACATCGGACAGGGGTACCTGGAAACACCATATATTTT. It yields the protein CASSHRTGVPGNTIYF.

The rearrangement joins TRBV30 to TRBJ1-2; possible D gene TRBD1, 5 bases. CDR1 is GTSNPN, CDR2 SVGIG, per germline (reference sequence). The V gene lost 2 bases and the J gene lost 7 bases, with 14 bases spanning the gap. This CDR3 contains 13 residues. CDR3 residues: CAWSTRGRGGYTF. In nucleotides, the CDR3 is TGTGCCTGGAGTACCCGGGGGAGAGGTGGCTACACCTTC.

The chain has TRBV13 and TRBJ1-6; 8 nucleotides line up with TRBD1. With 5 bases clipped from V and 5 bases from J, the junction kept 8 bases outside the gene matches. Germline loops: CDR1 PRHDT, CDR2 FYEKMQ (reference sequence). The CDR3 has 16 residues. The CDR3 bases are TGTGCCAGCAGCCGATCCCGACAGGGGAATAATTCACCCCTCCACTTT. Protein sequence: CASSRSRQGNNSPLHF.